A selection of T cell receptor beta chains follows, all from one sample in a study of CD8+ T cells in alopecia areata. The table came from immunoSEQ multiplex PCR; TCRdb's copy has only in-frame clones and leaves some out. The repertoire holds about 180,000 clones, with about 54% as singletons. This material consisted of CD4+ T cells sorted from blood, taken at roughly week 58, from a patient treated with tofacitinib. Receptors were obtained from a human donor with alopecia areata. CDR3s include the opening cysteine and the closing phenylalanine or tryptophan. A D gene is named only where the DNA matches it firmly. Clone sizes are given selectively: once, few, many, or a class where the clone is expanded.

abundance	d_gene	v_gene	j_gene	CDR3nt	CDR3aa
NA	TRBD1	TRBV5-1	TRBJ2-2	TGCGCCAGCAGCTTGGAAGGGGGCCCCAAATCCGGGGAGCTGTTTTTT	CASSLEGGPKSGELFF
NA	NA	TRBV6-6	TRBJ1-2	TGTGCCAGCAGTTACGAAAAGACAGCGTACTATGGCTACACCTTC	CASSYEKTAYYGYTF
NA	TRBD2	TRBV7-9	TRBJ2-1	TGTGCCAGCAGCTCCGTGCTAGCGGGGGTGCATGAGCAGTTCTTC	CASSSVLAGVHEQFF
few	NA	TRBV19	TRBJ1-5	TGTGCCAGTAGTGCCCCTGTGATGAATCAGCCCCAGCATTTT	CASSAPVMNQPQHF
NA	NA	TRBV18	TRBJ1-1	TGTGCCAGCTCACCACCGGTGAACACTGAAGCTTTCTTT	CASSPPVNTEAFF
NA	NA	TRBV28	TRBJ1-2	TGTGCCAGCAGACGGGCAGGGTACGGAAACTATGGCTACACCTTC	CASRRAGYGNYGYTF
NA	NA	TRBV5-1	TRBJ2-7	TGCGCCAGCAGCTTGTCGGTCAGTGCCCACTACGAGCAGTACTTC	CASSLSVSAHYEQYF
NA	NA	TRBV30	TRBJ1-6	TGTGCCTGGAGCGATCCGGGACCGAAGGATTCACCCCTCCACTTT	CAWSDPGPKDSPLHF
once	NA	TRBV30	TRBJ1-2	TGTGCCTGGAGTCGGCAGCTCGGTGGCTACACCTTC	CAWSRQLGGYTF
NA	NA	TRBV6-6	TRBJ2-7	TGTGCGGCGGCTCGGGGAGATCGGATTTACGAGCAGTACTTC	CAAARGDRIYEQYF
NA	NA	TRBV2	TRBJ1-1	TGTGCCAGCAGTGAAGTCGTGGGCCCTGAAGCTTTCTTT	CASSEVVGPEAFF
NA	NA	TRBV11-2	TRBJ1-5	TGTGCCAGCAGCCACGGGTGGGGTCTAAGACAGCCCCAGCATTTT	CASSHGWGLRQPQHF
NA	TRBD1	TRBV29-1	TRBJ2-7	TGCAGCGTTGAGGACCCAGGGGGCAGCTCCTACGAGCAGTACTTC	CSVEDPGGSSYEQYF
NA	TRBD2	TRBV11-2	TRBJ2-7	TGTGCCAGCAGCTTGGGAAGCGGGGTCTCCTACGAGCAGTACTTC	CASSLGSGVSYEQYF
NA	TRBD2	TRBV9	TRBJ2-3	TGTGCCAGCAGCCAAAGGGACTACAACACAGATACGCAGTATTTT	CASSQRDYNTDTQYF
few	TRBD1	TRBV4-1	TRBJ2-2	TGCGCCAGCAGCCAAGGTTTCTTTCGAGGGACAGGGATCCGGTTTAGCGGGGAGCTGTTTTTT	CASSQGFFRGTGIRFSGELFF
NA	NA	TRBV15	TRBJ2-4	TGTGCCACCAGCAGAGATCGTCTTCTAGCGAACATTCAGTACTTC	CATSRDRLLANIQYF
NA	NA	TRBV6-6	TRBJ2-2	TGTGCCAGCAGGGAGGGACGGACCGGGGAGCTGTTTTTT	CASREGRTGELFF
NA	NA	TRBV7-8	TRBJ2-5	TGTGCCAGCAGCTTAAAGCCGTCGGGACGCCAGCAAGAGACCCAGTACTTC	CASSLKPSGRQQETQYF
NA	TRBD1	TRBV5-1	TRBJ2-2	TGCGCCAGCAGCTGGTCGACAGGGTCGAACACCGGGGAGCTGTTTTTT	CASSWSTGSNTGELFF
NA	TRBD2	TRBV5-4	TRBJ2-2	TGTGCCAGCAGTCTTACTAGCGGGGCGAACACCGGGGAGCTGTTTTTT	CASSLTSGANTGELFF
NA	NA	TRBV5-1	TRBJ2-3	TGCGCCAGCAGCGAGGAGCGTAGCACAGATACGCAGTATTTT	CASSEERSTDTQYF